Shown below are 6 T cell receptor beta chains from a single sample sequenced in a study of spatial heterogeneity in lung cancer. Overall study results and limits: Tumor mutation count correlated with how many alpha and beta TCRs expanded intratumorally.

Stated time point: sample taken at primary tumor resection. Each CDR3 protein is one row after TCRdb ran MiXCR on the 5' RACE reads. The data show fewer than 12,000 distinct CDR3 sequences, more than 9.5% seen once. No antigen is known for these receptors. The material was lung tumor tissue, obtained at surgery. These receptor sequences come from a male donor with early-stage non-small cell lung cancer.

This chain links TRBV18 with TRBJ2-3; D gene uncertain. Between the trimmed V and J ends, which lost 3 bases and 2 bases, there was a span of 9 bases. The germline V gene encodes CDR1 KGHSH and CDR2 LQKENI. This CDR3 region has 14 residues. CDR3 sequence: CASSPTLNTDTQYF. Here the CDR3 DNA reads TGTGCCAGCTCACCGACTCTGAACACAGATACGCAGTATTTT.

Details on this clonotype: This may be a read error: a much more frequent sequence differs by one nucleotide. The chain recombines TRBV6-5 with TRBJ1-6; the D is unclear. The length of the CDR3 is 16 residues. Germline CDR1 MNHEY, CDR2 SVGAGI. V lost 2 bases, J lost 6 bases, and 14 bases lay in between. DNA of the CDR3: TGTGCCAGCAGTTACGATAGCACAACCCGTAATTCACCCCTCCACTTT. This encodes CASSYDSTTRNSPLHF.

In its sample, this clonotype was seen many times. The chain uses TRBV6-2 or TRBV6-3 and TRBJ1-1, with D perhaps TRBD1 (5 bases). The CDR3 loop spans 16 amino acids. Trimming removed 5 bases from V and 0 bases from J, with 16 bases in between. Germline V gives CDR1 MNHEY, CDR2 SVGEGT. In DNA, the CDR3 is TGTGCCAGCAGTACCGGGACCGTCGGGTTGAACACTGAAGCTTTCTTT. Its protein is CASSTGTVGLNTEAFF.

This clonotype was seen ten or more times. The chain has TRBV6-2 or TRBV6-3 and TRBJ2-1, with 9 positions matching TRBD1. Per the germline V gene, CDR1 is MNHEY and CDR2 is SVGEGT. The CDR3 extends over 15 amino acids. Unmatched junction bases numbered 7, after V lost 7 bases and J lost 3 bases. CDR3 sequence: CASKKQGAFYNEQFF. The CDR3, as DNA: TGTGCCAGCAAAAAACAGGGGGCTTTCTACAATGAGCAGTTCTTC.

Turning to this clonotype: A much more abundant neighbour one base away suggests this may be a read error. The chain combines TRBV11-2 with TRBJ2-5; 7 positions match TRBD1. This CDR3 contains 15 residues. Germline V CDR1 and CDR2: SGHAT, FQNNGV. The CDR3 reads CVSSLVNTGEETQYF. The CDR3 bases are TGTGTCAGCAGCTTAGTTAATACAGGGGAAGAGACCCAGTACTTC.

There are many counts of this clonotype. The chain combines TRBV18 with TRBJ1-1; maybe TRBD1 (6 bases). This CDR3 is built from 13 residues. Germline V gene data show CDR1 as KGHSH and CDR2 as LQKENI. V was pared by 1 base and J by 3 bases, with 6 bases between. The CDR3 sequence is CASSPQGDTEAFF. The CDR3 bases are TGTGCCAGCTCACCACAGGGGGACACTGAAGCTTTCTTT.